The 8 T cell receptor beta chains given below trace back to one sample, sequenced in a study of tumor-infiltrating lymphocytes in primary liver carcinoma. A constant-region primer primed TCR beta cDNA synthesis from 500 ng of total RNA. Slightly modified ARM-PCR, run as three nested multiplex PCR rounds, produced the TCR beta libraries. Rounds one and two of PCR, each of 10 cycles, were primed with TRBV1-TRBV30 forward primers and a C-beta reverse primer. TCRdb reprocessed the multiplex PCR reads with MiXCR, giving one entry per CDR3 protein. The table records 100,000 to 150,000 distinct CDR3 sequences, about 59% of them present only once. Between roughly 20 and 32 mg of unsorted bulk tissue served as the source from which RNA and DNA were co-extracted. The source material was liver tumor tissue from sampling region 1. As for subset: tumor region T1, superior pole. These receptors all stem from a woman aged 55-70 years with primary liver carcinoma and hepatitis B virus infection.

This clonotype was seen ten or more times. This chain connects TRBV6-5 to TRBJ1-2; perhaps TRBD1 as D (6 bases). This CDR3 is 15 amino acids long. Trimming cost V 4 bases and J 3 bases, with 15 bases left between them. Germline CDR1 is MNHEY and CDR2 is SVGAGI. The CDR3 spells CASSFGQIGDYGYTF. CDR3 DNA: TGTGCCAGCAGTTTCGGACAGATTGGGGACTATGGCTACACCTTC.

For this clonotype: Since a much larger clone is just one base distant, this may be a read error. V and J are TRBV12-3 or TRBV12-4 and TRBJ2-5; D not certain. V lost 3 bases to trimming and J lost 7 bases, with 12 bases between them. The CDR3 runs to 13 residues. For the CDR3, the DNA is TGTGCCAGCAGTTTTGGGGTTCGAGTGACCCAGTACTTC. Protein: CASSFGVRVTQYF.

With regard to this clonotype: A read error is possible here, since a much larger clone lies one base away. This chain connects TRBV12-3 or TRBV12-4 to TRBJ2-3; the D gene is possibly TRBD1 (5 bases). The CDR3 has 16 amino acids. The CDR3 nucleotides are TGTGCCAGCAATTTAGGAGTCTCCCCACAGGTTGATACGCAGTATTTT. Amino acids: CASNLGVSPQVDTQYF.

This clonotype was counted once. Mismatch with germline at one junction end may stem from a read error. This rearrangement joins TRBV11-2 to TRBJ1-2, with a tentative D call TRBD1 (6 bases). Per germline, CDR1 SGHAT and CDR2 FQNNGV. This CDR3 has 15 residues. For the CDR3, the DNA is TGTGCCAGCAGCTTAGGGCCGGGGGCCATCTATGGGTACACCTTC. Translating gives CASSLGPGAIYGYTF.

Regarding this clonotype: Sequence at one end of the junction differs from germline and may be a read error. V usage is TRBV11-2 and J usage is TRBJ2-7, with no clear D. The CDR3 totals 15 residues. Germline values: CDR1 SGHAT, CDR2 FQNNGV. CDR3 sequence: CASSPQRFSSYKQYF. DNA for the CDR3: TGTGCCAGCAGTCCCCAGAGGTTTAGCTCCTACAAGCAGTACTTC.

About this clonotype: The final CDR3 position lacks the conserved phenylalanine or tryptophan, pointing to a likely read error. The chain has TRBV5-1 and TRBJ2-6, with 9 bases identical to TRBD1. CDR3 length: 21 residues. CDR1 SGHRS and CDR2 YFSETQ come from the germline V gene. V lost 1 base and J lost 1; bases outside the gene matches: 15. CDR3 nucleotides: TGCGCCAGCAGCTTGTTTGCGGGAACAGGGGGCTCAGGATCTGGGGCCAACGTCCTGACTATC. Translating gives CASSLFAGTGGSGSGANVLTI.

J is TRBJ1-4 and V is TRBV7-9, with D uncertain. V was cut by 3 bases and J by 5 bases, with 13 bases left in between. CDR1 and CDR2 from the germline V gene are SEHNR and FQNEAQ (reference sequence). The CDR3 consists of 15 residues. CDR3 loop: CASSLGSLANEKLFF. CDR3 DNA sequence: TGTGCCAGCAGCTTGGGGAGTCTGGCAAATGAAAAACTGTTTTTT.

CDR3 sequence reads: CASRPWDEQFF. The CDR3 DNA is TGTGCCAGCAGACCCTGGGATGAGCAGTTCTTC. The chain combines TRBV28 with TRBJ2-1, with D unclear. V gave up 6 bases and J gave up 8 bases, with 8 bases separating them. Germline V gives CDR1 MDHEN, CDR2 SYDVKM. The CDR3 is 11 residues long.